These 11 T cell receptor beta chains share one sample of origin, sequenced in a study of blood T cell repertoires in COVID-19. Measured with immunoSEQ multiplex PCR; TCRdb has only the in-frame clones, and not every one. The data show about 22,000 clones, roughly 89% seen once. The source material was peripheral blood. The origin of the receptors is a man between 65 and 85 years old with COVID-19, enrolled during active disease.

The V and J genes are TRBV5-1 and TRBJ2-1; D is perhaps TRBD2 (5 bases). Germline assignment: CDR1 SGHRS and CDR2 YFSETQ. The CDR3 is 11 amino acids. V lost 4 bases, J lost 8 bases, and 7 bases lay in between. This CDR3 is CASSPGYEQFF. DNA for the CDR3: TGCGCCAGCAGCCCGGGGTATGAGCAGTTCTTC.

V gene TRBV11-2 combines with J gene TRBJ2-7, with 8 bases lining up with TRBD2. Trimming removed 3 bases from V and 4 bases from J; junction bases left unmatched: 8. Germline V gene data show CDR1 as SGHAT and CDR2 as FQNNGV. The CDR3 contains 15 residues. The CDR3 DNA reads TGTGCCAGCAGCTTTGACAGCGGGAGCGGGTACGAGCAGTACTTC. As protein: CASSFDSGSGYEQYF.

Details on this clone: At one end, the junction sequence differs from germline, possibly due to a read error. The CDR3 bases are TGTGCCAGCAGTTACTCGTCGGCGTATATGGCCATAGCGTGCTTC. This codes for CASSYSSAYMAIACF. The genes are TRBV6-2 or TRBV6-3 and TRBJ2-7; maybe TRBD2 (5 bases). The CDR3 covers 15 residues. Germline CDR1 and CDR2: MNHEY and SVGEGT.

The V and J genes are TRBV19 and TRBJ1-5, with D perhaps TRBD1 (6 bases). Trimming stripped 7 bases from V and 6 bases from J, with 10 bases between. The germline gives CDR1 LNHDA, CDR2 SQIVND (reference sequence). The CDR3 length is 12 residues. CDR3: CASIGGAQPQHF. DNA of the CDR3: TGTGCCAGTATTGGGGGGGCTCAGCCCCAGCATTTT.

The chain combines TRBV18 with TRBJ1-4; 8 nucleotides align to TRBD1. Germline lookup yields CDR1 KGHSH and CDR2 LQKENI. V gave up 6 bases and J gave up 7 bases; unmatched junction bases: 7. This CDR3 has 14 residues. CDR3 in DNA: TGTGCCAGCTCGCCTGACAGGGGAAGTGAAAAACTGTTTTTT. It specifies CASSPDRGSEKLFF. The variable domain in full, with the rest retrieved from reference TRBV18 and TRBJ1-4, is NAGVMQNPRHLVRRRGQEARLRCSPMKGHSHVYWYRQLPEEGLKFMVYLQKENIIDESGMPKERFSAEFPKEGPSILRIQQVVRGDSAAYFCASSPDRGSEKLFFGSGTQLSVL.

The gene calls are TRBV18 and TRBJ2-2, with 13 bases aligning to TRBD2. This CDR3 region has 17 residues. Losses at the gene ends were 4 bases for V and 4 bases for J; bases not matched to a gene: 6. Germline V gives CDR1 KGHSH, CDR2 LQKENI. DNA of the CDR3: TGTGCCAGCTCACGACTAGCGGGAGGCCAGGGCACCGGGGAGCTGTTTTTT. Amino acid sequence: CASSRLAGGQGTGELFF.

The rearrangement joins TRBV5-6 to TRBJ1-2, with D possibly matching TRBD1 (5 bases). Germline CDR1 is SGHDT and CDR2 is YYEEEE. This CDR3 contains 17 residues. Trimming took 4 bases from V and 1 from J, leaving 20 bases between them. Here the CDR3 DNA reads TGTGCCAGCAGCCACCCGCTTTATGGGGGGAATAACTATGGCTACACCTTC. This translates into CASSHPLYGGNNYGYTF.

This rearrangement joins TRBV5-6 to TRBJ2-3; 8 nucleotides align to TRBD2. The germline CDR1 and CDR2 sequences are SGHDT and YYEEEE. J gave up 4 bases and V 2 bases, and 9 bases lay outside the gene matches. The CDR3 spans 16 residues. The CDR3 loop reads CASSLVWRGAADTQYF. The DNA for the CDR3 is TGTGCCAGCAGCTTAGTCTGGCGGGGGGCTGCAGATACGCAGTATTTT.

This clone has a single count. The J gene is TRBJ1-3, the V gene TRBV6-1; D possibly corresponds to TRBD1 (5 bases). The V gene's germline CDR1 is MNHNS and CDR2 SASEGT. V was pared by 2 bases and J by 4 bases, with 15 bases between. This CDR3 region has 16 residues. The CDR3 is CASSENIGGGGNTIYF. CDR3 nucleotide sequence: TGTGCCAGCAGTGAAAACATTGGGGGAGGAGGAAACACCATATATTTT.

In DNA, the CDR3 is TGTGCCAGCAGCCCCCCGTACCAAGAGACCCAGTACTTC. It translates to CASSPPYQETQYF. This chain uses TRBV11-2 with TRBJ2-5; D remains ambiguous. Between the trimmed V and J ends, which lost 5 bases and 0 bases, there was a span of 7 bases. The germline CDR1 and CDR2 sequences are SGHAT and FQNNGV. The CDR3 totals 13 residues.

The table lists this clone with a few counts. The chain carries TRBV7-6 and TRBJ2-2, with D tentatively TRBD2 (5 bases). In germline, CDR1 is SGHVS, CDR2 FNYEAQ. The V end was cut by 1 base, the J end by 6 bases, with 12 bases between. CDR3 length: 15 amino acids. For the CDR3, the DNA is TGTGCCAGCAGCTTAGAGGGCGGGTCTGCCGGGGAGCTGTTTTTT. Protein product: CASSLEGGSAGELFF. Based on the CDR3 plus reference TRBV7-6 and TRBJ2-2, the full variable domain is GAGVSQSPRYKVTKRGQDVALRCDPISGHVSLYWYRQALGQGPEFLTYFNYEAQQDKSGLPNDRFSAERPEGSISTLTIQRTEQRDSAMYRCASSLEGGSAGELFFGEGSRLTVL.